This T cell receptor (beta chain) was identified during a study of T cell changes during pregnancy in multiple sclerosis. The CDR3 runs to 15 residues. The germline V and J ends were trimmed by 0 bases and 4 bases, with 12 bases remaining between them. Germline loops: CDR1 SGHTA, CDR2 FQGNSA. Assay: immunoSEQ multiplex PCR; the TCRdb copy retains only in-frame clones and omits some. The table records some 59,000 clones, roughly 93% of them present only once. This clone appeared a few times. The sequence derives from a female donor with multiple sclerosis, enrolled in a pregnancy study. The sequencing here drew on peripheral blood, taken in the second trimester of pregnancy. This rearrangement joins TRBV7-2 to TRBJ1-1; D possibly corresponds to TRBD1 (5 bases). In nucleotides, the CDR3 is TGTGCCAGCAGCTTAGCGCAGGGAGGCGGCACTGAAGCTTTCTTT. Residues: CASSLAQGGGTEAFF.